The clone carrying this T cell receptor (beta chain) was counted a few times. Its specificity is not known. The source of the sample is a study of T cells in Graves' hyperthyroidism and ophthalmopathy. In germline, CDR1 is DFQATT, CDR2 SNEGSKA (reference sequence). This CDR3 region has 14 residues. The V and J ends lost 6 bases and 2 bases respectively, with 14 bases between them. Hyperthyroidism patients were newly diagnosed, had disease duration under 2 months, and were aged 18 to 65 years. Diagnoses were established using clinical symptoms, serum thyroxine and TRAb, thyroid ultrasound and orbital computed tomography. Authors of the study amplified TCR beta CDR3 regions from RNA transcripts. HTBI primers were the set used in a first-round RT-PCR of the TCR CDR3. MiXCR, run by TCRdb on the multiplex PCR reads, gives a single entry per CDR3 protein. The data contain over 700,000 distinct CDR3 sequences, roughly 20% of them singletons.

Study results and limitations: Most thyroid clonotypes with frequency above 0.001 were detected in blood.

The chain couples TRBV20-1 to TRBJ1-3; D unresolved. The receptor was derived from a woman between 50 and 59 years old with Graves' hyperthyroidism that later progressed to Graves' ophthalmopathy. Sequenced input: blood. CDR3 region: CSAPELAPGNTIYF. CDR3 sequence (DNA): TGCAGTGCGCCGGAATTGGCCCCTGGAAACACCATATATTTT.